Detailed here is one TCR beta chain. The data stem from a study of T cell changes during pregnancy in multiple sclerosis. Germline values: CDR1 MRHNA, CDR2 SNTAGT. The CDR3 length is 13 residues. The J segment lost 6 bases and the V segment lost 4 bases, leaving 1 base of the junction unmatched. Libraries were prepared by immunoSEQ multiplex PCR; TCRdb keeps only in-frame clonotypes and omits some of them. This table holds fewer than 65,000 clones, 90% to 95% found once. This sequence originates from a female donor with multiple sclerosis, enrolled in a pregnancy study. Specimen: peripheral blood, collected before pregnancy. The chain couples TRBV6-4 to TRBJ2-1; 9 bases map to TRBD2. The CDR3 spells CASSGREGNEQFF. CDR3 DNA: TGTGCCAGCAGTGGGCGGGAGGGCAATGAGCAGTTCTTC.